This T cell receptor (beta chain) stems from a study of T cells in Graves' hyperthyroidism and ophthalmopathy. About the research overall: Peripheral blood sampling occurred at initial diagnosis, before any treatment. Study-wide results and limits: The majority of expanded thyroid clonotypes above 0.001 also appeared in blood.

Worth noting for this clonotype: Its antigen is unidentified. At one end the junction does not follow the germline gene, possibly because of a read error.

RNA transcripts were the template for amplifying TCR beta CDR3 regions. An initial round of RT-PCR targeting the TCR CDR3 relied on the HTBI primer set. A single record per CDR3 protein comes from TCRdb applying MiXCR to the multiplex PCR reads. Of approximately 510,000 distinct CDR3 sequences detected, around 20% appear once; the ten largest clones hold approximately 26%. For the diagnoses, clinical symptoms, serum thyroxine and TRAb, thyroid ultrasound and orbital computed tomography were used. The sample taken for sequencing was blood. The TCR was taken from a man between 18 and 35 years old with Graves' hyperthyroidism.

CDR3 in amino acids: CASSLRPPTYEQCF. The DNA of the CDR3 is TGTGCCAGCAGTTTACGGCCCCCGACCTACGAGCAGTGCTTC. The chain uses TRBV27 and TRBJ2-7, with D unresolved. The CDR3 runs 14 residues. The germline V gene has CDR1 MNHEY and CDR2 SMNVEV (reference sequence).